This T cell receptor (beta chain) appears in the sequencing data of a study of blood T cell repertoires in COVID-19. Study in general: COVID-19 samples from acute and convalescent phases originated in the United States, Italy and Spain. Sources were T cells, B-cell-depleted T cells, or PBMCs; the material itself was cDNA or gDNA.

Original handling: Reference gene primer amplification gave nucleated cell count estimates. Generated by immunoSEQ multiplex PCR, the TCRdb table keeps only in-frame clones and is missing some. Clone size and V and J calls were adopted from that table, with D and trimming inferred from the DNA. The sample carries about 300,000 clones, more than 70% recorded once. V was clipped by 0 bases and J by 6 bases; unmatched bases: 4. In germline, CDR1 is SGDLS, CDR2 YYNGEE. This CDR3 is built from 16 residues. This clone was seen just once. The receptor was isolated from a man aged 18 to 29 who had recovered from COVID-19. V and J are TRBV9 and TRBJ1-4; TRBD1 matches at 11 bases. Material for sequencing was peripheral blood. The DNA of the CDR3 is TGTGCCAGCAGCGTAGGGGACAGGGGGGCGCATGAAAAACTGTTTTTT. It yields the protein CASSVGDRGAHEKLFF. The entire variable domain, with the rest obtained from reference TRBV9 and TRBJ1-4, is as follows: DSGVTQTPKHLITATGQRVTLRCSPRSGDLSVYWYQQSLDQGLQFLIQYYNGEERAKGNILERFSAQQFPDLHSELNLSSLELGDSALYFCASSVGDRGAHEKLFFGSGTQLSVL.